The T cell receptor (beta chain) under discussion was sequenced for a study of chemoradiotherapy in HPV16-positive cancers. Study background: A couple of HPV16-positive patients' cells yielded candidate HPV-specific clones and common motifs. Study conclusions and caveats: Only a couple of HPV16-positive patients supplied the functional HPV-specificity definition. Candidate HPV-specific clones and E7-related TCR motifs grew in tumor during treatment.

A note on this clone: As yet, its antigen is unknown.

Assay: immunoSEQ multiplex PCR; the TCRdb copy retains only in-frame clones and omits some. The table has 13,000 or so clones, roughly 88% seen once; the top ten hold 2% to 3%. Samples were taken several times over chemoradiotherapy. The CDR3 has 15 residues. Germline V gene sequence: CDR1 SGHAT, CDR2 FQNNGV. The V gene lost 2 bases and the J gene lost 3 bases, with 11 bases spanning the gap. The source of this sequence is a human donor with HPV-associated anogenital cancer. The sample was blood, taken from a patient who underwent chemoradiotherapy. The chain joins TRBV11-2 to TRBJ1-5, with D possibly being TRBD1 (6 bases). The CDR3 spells CASSLLSGDNQPQHF. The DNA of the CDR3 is TGTGCCAGCAGCTTACTCTCAGGGGACAATCAGCCCCAGCATTTT.